This TCR beta chain was sequenced during a study of shared clonotypes between healthy human individuals. Germline lookup yields CDR1 MNHNY and CDR2 SVGAGI (reference sequence). This CDR3 is 14 amino acids long. V dropped 6 bases and J dropped 3; count of bases not matched to a gene: 6. The repertoire was sequenced with immunoSEQ multiplex PCR; TCRdb's copy has only in-frame clones and lacks some. The sample has roughly 1.5 million clones; under 99% are singletons. The rearrangement joins TRBV6-6 to TRBJ2-7; 9 bases match TRBD1. The sample comprised naive CD4+ T cells sorted from blood. The subset: CD45RA+ positively selected. This clonotype was sampled from a young man in good health. The CDR3 DNA reads TGTGCCAGCAGAAGACCGGGACAGGGCTACGAGCAGTACTTC. Amino acid sequence: CASRRPGQGYEQYF.